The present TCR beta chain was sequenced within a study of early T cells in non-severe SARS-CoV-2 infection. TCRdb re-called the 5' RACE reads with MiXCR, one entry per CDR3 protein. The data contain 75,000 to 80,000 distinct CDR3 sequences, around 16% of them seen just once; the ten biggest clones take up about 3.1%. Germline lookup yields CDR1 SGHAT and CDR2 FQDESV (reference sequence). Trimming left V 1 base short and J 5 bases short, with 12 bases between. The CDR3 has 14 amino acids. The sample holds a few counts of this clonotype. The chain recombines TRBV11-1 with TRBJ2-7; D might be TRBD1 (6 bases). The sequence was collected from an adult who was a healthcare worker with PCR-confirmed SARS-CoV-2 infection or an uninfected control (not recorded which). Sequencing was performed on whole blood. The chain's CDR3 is CASSLGGQFHEQYF. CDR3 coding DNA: TGTGCCAGCAGCTTAGGAGGACAGTTCCACGAGCAGTACTTC.